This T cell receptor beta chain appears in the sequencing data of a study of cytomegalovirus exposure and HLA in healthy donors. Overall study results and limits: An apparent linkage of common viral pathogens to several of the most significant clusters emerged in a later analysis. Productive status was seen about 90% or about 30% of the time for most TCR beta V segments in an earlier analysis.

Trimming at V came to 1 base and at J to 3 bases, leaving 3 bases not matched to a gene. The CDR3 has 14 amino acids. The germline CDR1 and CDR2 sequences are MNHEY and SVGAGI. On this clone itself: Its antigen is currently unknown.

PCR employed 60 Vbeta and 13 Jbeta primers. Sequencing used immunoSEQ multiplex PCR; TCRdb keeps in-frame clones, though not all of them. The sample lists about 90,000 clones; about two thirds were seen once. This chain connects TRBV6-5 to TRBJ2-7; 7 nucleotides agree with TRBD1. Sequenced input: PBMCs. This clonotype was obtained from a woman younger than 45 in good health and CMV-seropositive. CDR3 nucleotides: TGTGCCAGCAGTTACTGGTCAGGGGGCTACGAGCAGTACTTC. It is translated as CASSYWSGGYEQYF.